This TCR beta chain is from a study of blood T cell repertoires in COVID-19. Looked up from germline, CDR1 is LNHDA and CDR2 is SQIVND (reference sequence). Trimming cost V 11 bases and J 0 bases, with 11 bases left between them. The CDR3 consists of 13 residues. Original analysis: Reference gene primers were amplified, and this amplification served to estimate nucleated cell counts. Using immunoSEQ multiplex PCR, the repertoire was profiled, and TCRdb retains in-frame clones only, with some absent. The D gene and trimming were derived from the DNA, and the V and J assignments and clone size from that table. The data hold about 260,000 clones, with about 85% observed a single time.

The chain carries TRBV19 and TRBJ2-1; no definite D call. Sequenced input: peripheral blood. This clonotype was obtained from a man in his sixties who had recovered from COVID-19. CDR3 nucleotide sequence: TGTGCCCCTAACCGAAACTCCTACAATGAGCAGTTCTTC. This gives the protein CAPNRNSYNEQFF.